Listed below are T cell receptor beta chains from one sample, sequenced in a study of response to subunit inactivated influenza vaccine. TCRdb itself ran the RT-PCR reads through MiXCR, one entry per CDR3 protein. Of some 550,000 distinct CDR3 sequences in the sample, less than 25% were seen once. These data also featured in a second study, about T cells expressing NK-cell markers.

The starting material was CD4+ T cells sorted from PBMCs, obtained less than 13 days after vaccination. Receptors originate from a man aged 45-60 years who received an inactivated influenza vaccine. CDR3s include the opening cysteine and the closing phenylalanine or tryptophan. A D gene is named only where the DNA matches it firmly. For some rows the clone size is stated as once, few or many, or as a class when expanded; others skip it.

clone size: -
V gene: TRBV6-1
J gene: TRBJ2-7
D gene: TRBD1
CDR3 DNA: TGTGCCAGCAGTGAAGTCTCAGGGGGCAACGAGCAGTACTTC
CDR3 protein: CASSEVSGGNEQYF

clone size: -
V gene: TRBV3-1
J gene: TRBJ1-2
D gene: TRBD1
CDR3 DNA: TGTGCCAGCAGCCAAGTTTTGGGGGACAGGGCAGCCTATGGCTACACCTTC
CDR3 protein: CASSQVLGDRAAYGYTF

clone size: few
V gene: TRBV7-8
J gene: TRBJ2-7
D gene: -
CDR3 DNA: TGTGCCAGCAGCTTAGAGGTGGGAGATTACGAGCAGTACTTC
CDR3 protein: CASSLEVGDYEQYF

clone size: few
V gene: TRBV28
J gene: TRBJ2-1
D gene: TRBD1
CDR3 DNA: TGTGCCAGCAGTCCGCGGGACAGGGGCTATTTCTACAATGAGCAGTTCTTC
CDR3 protein: CASSPRDRGYFYNEQFF

clone size: few
V gene: TRBV5-1
J gene: TRBJ2-1
D gene: TRBD1
CDR3 DNA: TGCGCCAGCAGCCCCCGGGACAGGGGGCTTAATGAGCAGTTCTTC
CDR3 protein: CASSPRDRGLNEQFF

clone size: -
V gene: TRBV3-1
J gene: TRBJ2-7
D gene: TRBD1
CDR3 DNA: TGTGCCAGCAGCCATTCGACAGGGAGCTCCTACGAGCAGTACTTC
CDR3 protein: CASSHSTGSSYEQYF

clone size: -
V gene: TRBV5-1
J gene: TRBJ1-6
D gene: TRBD1
CDR3 DNA: TGCGCCAGCAGCTTGCTGACAGGGGACCAGTCACCCCTCCACTTT
CDR3 protein: CASSLLTGDQSPLHF

clone size: many
V gene: TRBV12-3/TRBV12-4
J gene: TRBJ2-5
D gene: -
CDR3 DNA: TGTGCCAGCAGTTTAGCGCGCAGAGGAGAGACCCAGTACTTC
CDR3 protein: CASSLARRGETQYF

clone size: few
V gene: TRBV20-1
J gene: TRBJ2-3
D gene: TRBD1
CDR3 DNA: TGCAGTGCTAGAAAACAGGGGGCAAGAGATACGCAGTATTTT
CDR3 protein: CSARKQGARDTQYF

clone size: few
V gene: TRBV12-3/TRBV12-4
J gene: TRBJ2-1
D gene: TRBD1
CDR3 DNA: TGTGCCAGCAGCCCTCCAACAGGGGGCTACAATGAGCAGTTCTTC
CDR3 protein: CASSPPTGGYNEQFF

clone size: -
V gene: TRBV11-2
J gene: TRBJ2-7
D gene: TRBD1
CDR3 DNA: TGTGCCAGCAGCTCGGACAGGGTATCCGTCGAGCAGTACTTC
CDR3 protein: CASSSDRVSVEQYF

clone size: few
V gene: TRBV6-1
J gene: TRBJ2-6
D gene: -
CDR3 DNA: TGTGCCAGCAGCCACAACAGACAGGCCAACTCTGGGGCCAACGTCCTGACTTTC
CDR3 protein: CASSHNRQANSGANVLTF

clone size: many
V gene: TRBV7-2
J gene: TRBJ1-5
D gene: -
CDR3 DNA: TGTGCCAGCAGCCCAGCGGGGGGCCAGCCCCAGCATTTT
CDR3 protein: CASSPAGGQPQHF

clone size: -
V gene: TRBV19
J gene: TRBJ2-7
D gene: TRBD1
CDR3 DNA: TGTGCCAGAACGGAAGGGGGCCCCCATTTTCGCGAGCAGTACTTC
CDR3 protein: CARTEGGPHFREQYF

clone size: -
V gene: TRBV2
J gene: TRBJ1-4
D gene: -
CDR3 DNA: TGTGCCAGCAAAGTAGGGATGGGCGAAAAACTGTTTTTT
CDR3 protein: CASKVGMGEKLFF

clone size: few
V gene: TRBV6-2/TRBV6-3
J gene: TRBJ2-7
D gene: TRBD1
CDR3 DNA: TGTGCCAGCACCCCGACAGGGGATTCCGAGCAGTACTTC
CDR3 protein: CASTPTGDSEQYF

clone size: few
V gene: TRBV5-1
J gene: TRBJ1-4
D gene: -
CDR3 DNA: TGCGCCAGCAGCTTGCAAGGCGGCACAGGGTCGGGTGAAAAACTGTTTTTT
CDR3 protein: CASSLQGGTGSGEKLFF

clone size: -
V gene: TRBV3-1
J gene: TRBJ2-3
D gene: TRBD1
CDR3 DNA: TGTGCCAGCAGCCTATCTCCTCCGGGACAGGGGGCAGATACGCAGTATTTT
CDR3 protein: CASSLSPPGQGADTQYF

clone size: -
V gene: TRBV24-1
J gene: TRBJ2-1
D gene: -
CDR3 DNA: TGTGCCACCAGTGATCTCTATGAGCAGTTCTTC
CDR3 protein: CATSDLYEQFF

clone size: once
V gene: TRBV6-2/TRBV6-3
J gene: TRBJ2-3
D gene: -
CDR3 DNA: TGTGCCAGCAGTTTACGGGGCGGGGATGGCCTTACGCAGTATTTT
CDR3 protein: CASSLRGGDGLTQYF

clone size: -
V gene: TRBV7-8
J gene: TRBJ2-2
D gene: -
CDR3 DNA: TGTGCCAGCAGCTTAGCGTTGCTTAGATTGGACACCGGGGAGCTGTTTTTT
CDR3 protein: CASSLALLRLDTGELFF

clone size: -
V gene: TRBV21-1
J gene: TRBJ2-7
D gene: -
CDR3 DNA: TGTGCCAGCAGCAAAGATAGTGAGCAAAAACGCCAAACGATTTCGTACGAGCAGTACTTC
CDR3 protein: CASSKDSEQKRQTISYEQYF

clone size: -
V gene: TRBV7-2
J gene: TRBJ2-5
D gene: -
CDR3 DNA: TGTGCCAGCAGCTTAGCGTTTAGGCCAAATATCACTCGGGAGACCCAGTACTTC
CDR3 protein: CASSLAFRPNITRETQYF

clone size: few
V gene: TRBV18
J gene: TRBJ2-7
D gene: TRBD1
CDR3 DNA: TGTGCCAGCTCACCGAGAGGGACAGGTGAGCAGTACTTC
CDR3 protein: CASSPRGTGEQYF

clone size: few
V gene: TRBV6-2/TRBV6-3
J gene: TRBJ1-1
D gene: TRBD1
CDR3 DNA: TGTGCCAGCAGTGCCGAAACCGCAGGGGGCGCGGGCACTGAAGCTTTCTTT
CDR3 protein: CASSAETAGGAGTEAFF

clone size: -
V gene: TRBV7-8
J gene: TRBJ2-6
D gene: -
CDR3 DNA: TGTGCCAGCAGCTTAGTCTCTGGCTTTGGGGCCAACGTCCTGACTTTC
CDR3 protein: CASSLVSGFGANVLTF